What follows describes a single TCR beta chain. Its antigen is not known. The data are from a study of identical twins. Findings of the study overall: Beta out-of-frame twin sharing showed a weaker excess.

The cDNA had a unique molecular identifier and a template-switch universal primer site. TCRdb re-called the 5' RACE reads with MiXCR, one entry per CDR3 protein. The sample holds about 470,000 distinct CDR3 sequences; around 24% are singletons and the top ten take roughly 2.8%. The germline V and J ends were trimmed by 6 bases and 7 bases, with 15 bases remaining between them. Germline values: CDR1 MRHNA, CDR2 SNTAGT. The CDR3 sequence is 13 residues long. These data were also filed under a second study, of T cells expressing NK-cell markers. From that study: Sorted CD3+CD56-NKG2C+, CD3+CD56+NKG2C- and CD3+CD56+NKG2C+ T cells were the source of the TCR beta repertoires. An anti-gamma-delta TCR antibody was added in several experiments. It restricted sorting to alpha-beta TCR-expressing T cells.

Sequenced material: CD4+ T cells sorted from blood. The TCR sequence derives from a woman younger than 35 in good health. V gene TRBV6-4 combines with J gene TRBJ1-2; no clear D gene. The CDR3 coding sequence is TGTGCCAGCAGGGATAGGTTTACTGGTGGCTACACCTTC. Translation gives CASRDRFTGGYTF.